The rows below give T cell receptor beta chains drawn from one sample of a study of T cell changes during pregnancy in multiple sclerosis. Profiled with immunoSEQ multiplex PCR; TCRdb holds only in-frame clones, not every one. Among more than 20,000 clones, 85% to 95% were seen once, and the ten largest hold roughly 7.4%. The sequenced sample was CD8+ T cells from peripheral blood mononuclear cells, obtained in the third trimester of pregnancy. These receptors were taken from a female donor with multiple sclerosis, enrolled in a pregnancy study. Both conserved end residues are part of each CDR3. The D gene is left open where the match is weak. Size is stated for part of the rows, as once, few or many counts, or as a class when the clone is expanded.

CDR3: CAGQDRPLETQYF; DNA: TGTGCCGGGCAGGACAGGCCCTTGGAGACCCAGTACTTC; D: TRBD1; V: TRBV7-2; length: 13; size: .; J: TRBJ2-5
CDR3: CASSYSMWEGDYGYTF; DNA: TGTGCCAGCAGTTACTCGATGTGGGAAGGGGACTATGGCTACACCTTC; D: .; V: TRBV6-5; length: 16; size: once; J: TRBJ1-2
CDR3: CATAQGASEQFF; DNA: TGTGCCACGGCACAGGGGGCGAGTGAGCAGTTCTTC; D: TRBD1; V: TRBV28; length: 12; size: .; J: TRBJ2-1
CDR3: CASSYTGGTYEQYF; DNA: TGTGCCAGCAGTTATACAGGGGGAACCTACGAGCAGTACTTC; D: TRBD1; V: TRBV27; length: 14; size: .; J: TRBJ2-7
CDR3: CASSQPGQGPEQYF; DNA: TGCGCCAGCAGCCAACCCGGACAGGGACCGGAGCAGTACTTC; D: TRBD1; V: TRBV4-1; length: 14; size: .; J: TRBJ2-7
CDR3: CASRGRLAGFSTDTQYF; DNA: TGTGCCAGCAGGGGAAGACTAGCGGGTTTTAGCACAGATACGCAGTATTTT; D: TRBD2; V: TRBV7-9; length: 17; size: once; J: TRBJ2-3
CDR3: CASSLPGQFYEQYF; DNA: TGTGCCAGCAGCCTTCCCGGACAGTTCTACGAGCAGTACTTC; D: .; V: TRBV7-9; length: 14; size: .; J: TRBJ2-7
CDR3: CASSLGSSSGTEAFF; DNA: TGTGCCAGCAGCTTAGGGTCCTCCTCGGGCACTGAAGCTTTCTTT; D: .; V: TRBV7-8; length: 15; size: .; J: TRBJ1-1
CDR3: CASSQFRQGDEKLFF; DNA: TGCGCCAGCAGCCAATTCCGACAGGGTGACGAAAAACTGTTTTTT; D: TRBD1; V: TRBV4-1; length: 15; size: few; J: TRBJ1-4
CDR3: CASSLTSGVGEQYF; DNA: TGTGCCAGCAGCTTGACTAGCGGGGTTGGGGAGCAGTACTTC; D: TRBD2; V: TRBV7-9; length: 14; size: .; J: TRBJ2-7
CDR3: CASSVARGDEQYF; DNA: TGTGCCAGCAGCGTAGCCAGGGGGGACGAGCAGTACTTC; D: .; V: TRBV9; length: 13; size: .; J: TRBJ2-7
CDR3: CASSEVPIPGASYEQYF; DNA: TGTGCCAGCAGTGAAGTACCCATCCCTGGGGCCTCCTACGAGCAGTACTTC; D: .; V: TRBV6-1; length: 17; size: .; J: TRBJ2-7
CDR3: CASSLRGQETQYF; DNA: TGTGCCAGCAGCTTACGGGGCCAAGAGACCCAGTACTTC; D: .; V: TRBV5-4; length: 13; size: .; J: TRBJ2-5
CDR3: CSVESRGLAGPQGTQYF; DNA: TGCAGCGTTGAAAGTAGGGGACTAGCGGGTCCACAAGGGACCCAGTACTTC; D: TRBD2; V: TRBV29-1; length: 17; size: .; J: TRBJ2-5
CDR3: CARGGDRERLYEQYF; DNA: TGTGCCAGGGGGGGGGACAGGGAGAGGCTGTACGAGCAGTACTTC; D: TRBD1; V: TRBV25-1; length: 15; size: .; J: TRBJ2-7
CDR3: CATSLLAGGGTDTQYF; DNA: TGTGCCACCAGCTTATTAGCGGGAGGAGGCACAGATACGCAGTATTTT; D: TRBD2; V: TRBV15; length: 16; size: .; J: TRBJ2-3